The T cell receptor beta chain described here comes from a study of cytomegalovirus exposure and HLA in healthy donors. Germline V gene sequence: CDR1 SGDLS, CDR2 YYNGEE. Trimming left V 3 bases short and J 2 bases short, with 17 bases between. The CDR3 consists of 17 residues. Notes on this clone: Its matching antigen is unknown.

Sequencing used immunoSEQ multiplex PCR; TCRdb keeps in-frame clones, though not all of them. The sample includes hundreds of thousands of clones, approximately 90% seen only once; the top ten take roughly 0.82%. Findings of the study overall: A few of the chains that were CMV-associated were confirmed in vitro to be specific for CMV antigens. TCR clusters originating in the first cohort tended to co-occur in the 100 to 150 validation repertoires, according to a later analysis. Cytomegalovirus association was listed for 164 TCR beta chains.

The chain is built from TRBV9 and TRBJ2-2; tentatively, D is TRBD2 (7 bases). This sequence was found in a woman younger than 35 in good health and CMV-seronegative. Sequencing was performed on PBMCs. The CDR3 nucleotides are TGTGCCAGCAGCGCTCAACAGGGAGGGACCAACACCGGGGAGCTGTTTTTT. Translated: CASSAQQGGTNTGELFF.